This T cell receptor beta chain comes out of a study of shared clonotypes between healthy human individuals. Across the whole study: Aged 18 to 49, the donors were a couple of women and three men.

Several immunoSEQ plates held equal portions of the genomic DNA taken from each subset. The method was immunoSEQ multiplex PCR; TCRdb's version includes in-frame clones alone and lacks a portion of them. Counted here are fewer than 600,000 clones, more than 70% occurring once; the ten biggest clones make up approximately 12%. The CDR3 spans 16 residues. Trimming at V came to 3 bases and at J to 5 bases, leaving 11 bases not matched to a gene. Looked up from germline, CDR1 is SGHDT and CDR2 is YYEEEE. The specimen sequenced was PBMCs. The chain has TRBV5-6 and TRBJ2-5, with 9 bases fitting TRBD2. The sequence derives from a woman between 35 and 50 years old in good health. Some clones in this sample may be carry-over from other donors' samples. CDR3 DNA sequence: TGTGCCAGCAGCTCCACGGCCGGGGCGGGAGGGGAGACCCAGTACTTC. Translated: CASSSTAGAGGETQYF.